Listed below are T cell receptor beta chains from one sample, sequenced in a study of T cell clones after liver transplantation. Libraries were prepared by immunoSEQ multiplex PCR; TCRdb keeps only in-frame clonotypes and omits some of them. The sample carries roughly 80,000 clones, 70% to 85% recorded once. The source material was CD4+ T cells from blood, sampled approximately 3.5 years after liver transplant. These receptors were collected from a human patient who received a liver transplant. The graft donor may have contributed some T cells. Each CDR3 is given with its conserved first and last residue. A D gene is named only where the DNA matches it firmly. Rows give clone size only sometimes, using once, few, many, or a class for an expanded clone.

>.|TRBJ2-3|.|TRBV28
TGTGCCAGCAGTCCTCACCAGGGACGAGATACGCAGTATTTT
CASSPHQGRDTQYF
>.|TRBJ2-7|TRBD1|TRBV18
TGTGCCAGCTCAACCGGACAGGGTGAGCAGTACTTC
CASSTGQGEQYF
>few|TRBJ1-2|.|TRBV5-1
TGCGCCAGCAGCTTGGTGTCCGGGCCCTCAATGCCCTACACCTTC
CASSLVSGPSMPYTF
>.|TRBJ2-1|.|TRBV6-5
TGTGCCAGCAGTTACGAAACAGGCTACAATGAGCAGTTCTTC
CASSYETGYNEQFF
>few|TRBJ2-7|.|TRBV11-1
TGTGCCAGCAGCCTACGTTTCGACGAGCAGTACTTC
CASSLRFDEQYF
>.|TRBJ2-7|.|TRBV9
TGTGCCAGCAGCCCTTTGCCCACGGGCGAGCAGTACTTC
CASSPLPTGEQYF
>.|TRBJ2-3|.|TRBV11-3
TGTGCCAGCAGCTTAGCCGGCGGGATGAGGTATTTT
CASSLAGGMRYF
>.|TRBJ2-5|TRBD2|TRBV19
TGTGCCAGTAGTGTGACTAGCGGGAGGGGAGAGACCCAGTACTTC
CASSVTSGRGETQYF
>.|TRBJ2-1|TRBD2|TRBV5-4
TGTGCCAGCAGCTTAGGTAGCGGGAGGGCCTATACCGATGAGCAGTTCTTC
CASSLGSGRAYTDEQFF
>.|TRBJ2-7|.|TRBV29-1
TGCAGCGTTGAAAACAGAACCTACGAGCAGTACTTC
CSVENRTYEQYF
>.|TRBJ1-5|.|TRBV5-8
TGTGCCAGCACTTCCGGGAGGATCGGCAATCAGCCCCAGCATTTT
CASTSGRIGNQPQHF
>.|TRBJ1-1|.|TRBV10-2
TGCGCCAGCAGTGAGTTTCAAGGGGCTGAAGCTTTCTTT
CASSEFQGAEAFF
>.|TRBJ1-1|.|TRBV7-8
TGTGCCAGCAGCTTAGCTTGGGAAGCTTTCTTT
CASSLAWEAFF
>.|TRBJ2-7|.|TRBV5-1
TGCGCCAGCAGCCTAGGAAGGGCCTACGAGCAGTACTTC
CASSLGRAYEQYF
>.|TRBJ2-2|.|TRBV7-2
TGTGCCAGCAGCTTTCCTGGACCTCCCAGCTTGTTTTTT
CASSFPGPPSLFF
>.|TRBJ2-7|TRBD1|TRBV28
TGTGCCAGCAGTTTAGACGGTAGGAGGGGACAGGGTAGGGACGAGCAGTACTTC
CASSLDGRRGQGRDEQYF
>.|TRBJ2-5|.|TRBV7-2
TGTGCCAGCAGCATTCTGGGGGAGACCCAGTACTTC
CASSILGETQYF
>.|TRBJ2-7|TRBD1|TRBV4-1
TGCGCCAGCAGCCCGGGCGGACAGGGAGTCCCTCCGAAATCCTTTTACGAGCAGTACTTC
CASSPGGQGVPPKSFYEQYF
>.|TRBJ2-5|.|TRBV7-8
TGTGCCAGCAGCCTCGGGACCATCCAAGAGACCCAGTACTTC
CASSLGTIQETQYF
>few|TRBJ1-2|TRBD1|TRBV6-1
TGTGCCAGCAGTGACCGGGACAGGGGTTTGCTTGGCTACACCTTC
CASSDRDRGLLGYTF
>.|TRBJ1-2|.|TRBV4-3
TGCGCCAGCAGCCAAGAAGTGGCGGGTGGCTACACCTTC
CASSQEVAGGYTF
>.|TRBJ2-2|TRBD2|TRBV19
TGTGCCAGTAGTATGAATAGCGGGAGGATCGACACCGGGGAGCTGTTTTTT
CASSMNSGRIDTGELFF
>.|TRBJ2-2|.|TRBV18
TGTGCCAGCTCGCCCCTCCAGGGATCGACCACCGGGGAGCTGTTTTTT
CASSPLQGSTTGELFF
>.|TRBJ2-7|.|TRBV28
TGTGCCAGCAGTTTATATGCGGGAACATCCCACGAGCAGTACTTC
CASSLYAGTSHEQYF
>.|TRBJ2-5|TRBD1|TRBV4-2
TGTGCCAGCAGCCAACCGGGACAGGGCCAAGAGACCCAGTACTTC
CASSQPGQGQETQYF
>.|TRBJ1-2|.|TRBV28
TGTGCCAGCAGTTTTCGCGGCAACTATGGCTACACCTTC
CASSFRGNYGYTF
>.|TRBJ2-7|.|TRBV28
TGTGCCAGCAGCCTCTCGCGGGGCACCTACGAGCAGTACTTC
CASSLSRGTYEQYF
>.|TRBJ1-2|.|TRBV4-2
TGTGCCAGCAGCCAAGTTCAGACAGAATTAAACTATGGCTACACCTTC
CASSQVQTELNYGYTF
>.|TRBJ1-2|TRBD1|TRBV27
TGTGCCAGCAGTTTCGGACAGGGAGACTATGGCTACACCTTC
CASSFGQGDYGYTF